This T cell receptor (beta chain) was obtained from a study of HIV-infected patients and healthy controls. MiXCR, applied by TCRdb to the 5' RACE reads, yields one record per CDR3 protein. The sample holds 70,000 or so distinct CDR3 sequences, 15% to 20% seen once. Losses at the gene ends were 8 bases for V and 3 bases for J; bases not matched to a gene: 1. Germline CDR1 and CDR2: KGHSH and LQKENI. This CDR3 is built from 11 residues. This clonotype showed up just a few times. The chain uses TRBV18 and TRBJ2-7, with 7 bases matching TRBD1. Sequenced: CD4+ T cells from blood. The receptor's source is a human donor in good health. The CDR3, as DNA: TGTGCCAGCGGGGACAGCTACGAGCAGTACTTC. It yields the protein CASGDSYEQYF.